Listed below are T cell receptor beta chains from one sample, sequenced in a study of cytomegalovirus exposure and HLA in healthy donors. Some clones are missing from TCRdb's copy, which holds only in-frame ones; the method was immunoSEQ multiplex PCR. The sample gives 120,000 to 150,000 clones, around 80% of which show up once; 2.9% is in the top ten. The source material was PBMCs. These receptors originate from a woman in her 30s in good health and CMV-seronegative. Both conserved end residues are part of each CDR3.

>TRBV5-1
CASSAGTGRYYEQYF
>TRBV27
CASSPLGGAGDTEAFF
>TRBV10-3
CAISEPGMNTEAFF
>TRBV11-2
CASSPRAGGYTEAFF
>TRBV9
CASSVGGSRSTDTQYF
>TRBV9
CASSVVGFFGGKQGTDTQYF
>TRBV19
CASSKKGTSGSSYEQYF
>TRBV19
CASCQDSLQNYGYTF
>TRBV7-9
CSSSFSVKTGVNTEAFF
>TRBV18
CASSLTGNTEAFF
>TRBV5-6
CASSPTLQINYGYTF
>TRBV4-3
CASSQNRLGSGRKETQYF
>TRBV6-5
CASSYSSRTEAFF
>TRBV18
CASSTNRNTEAFF
>TRBV28
CASSFSGKDEQFF
>TRBV2
CASSGETDTQYF
>TRBV6-6
CASSFTPGYVDQPQHF
>TRBV6-1
CASSAGTSNQPQHF
>TRBV5-1
CASSYYSGEGTDTQYF
>TRBV5-1
CASSWGGSKGNSPLHF
>TRBV27
CASSVLGREQFF
>TRBV27
CASSPRIRDEQYF
>TRBV7-2
CASSYTTGSVQYF
>TRBV28
CASSFRGLAGEGEGELFF
>TRBV6-1
CASGGGGARSYEQYF
>TRBV30
CAWSRLAGYNEQFF
>TRBV7-3
CASTLGGARNEQFF
>TRBV5-1
CASSISDRIYEKLFF
>TRBV7-8
CASSQEGVREGQETQYF
>TRBV27
CASSFPLADYNEQFF
>TRBV27
CASRDRGTDTQYF
>TRBV4-1
CASSQDARGNTEAFF
>TRBV21-1
CASSPGQDGNSPLHF
>TRBV10-3
CAIKGQKYEQYF
>TRBV5-1
CASSSGTSGFQETQYF
>TRBV6-5
CASSDGQGLYEQYF